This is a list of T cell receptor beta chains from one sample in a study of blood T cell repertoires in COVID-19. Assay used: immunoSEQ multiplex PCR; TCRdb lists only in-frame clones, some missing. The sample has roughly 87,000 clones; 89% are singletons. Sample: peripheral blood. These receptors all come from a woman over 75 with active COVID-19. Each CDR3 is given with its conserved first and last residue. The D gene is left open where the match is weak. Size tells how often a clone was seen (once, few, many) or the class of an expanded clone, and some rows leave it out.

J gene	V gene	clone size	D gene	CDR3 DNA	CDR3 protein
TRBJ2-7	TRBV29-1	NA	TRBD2	TGCAGCGTGAAGGGGTTTGCGGGAGACTACGAGCAGTACTTC	CSVKGFAGDYEQYF
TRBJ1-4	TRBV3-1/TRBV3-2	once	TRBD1	TGTGCCAGCAGCCAAGCCACAGGGGCTAATGAAAAACTGTTTTTT	CASSQATGANEKLFF
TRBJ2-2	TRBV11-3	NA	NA	TGTGCCAGCACCGACCCATACAGGACACCGAACACCGGGGAGCTGTTTTTT	CASTDPYRTPNTGELFF
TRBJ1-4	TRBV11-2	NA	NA	TGTGCCAGCAGCTTAGACACCAGCGACGCAACTAATGAAAAACTGTTTTTT	CASSLDTSDATNEKLFF
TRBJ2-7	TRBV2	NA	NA	TGTGCCAGCAGTGAGGGAGCGGCCCCTAATACCTACGAGCAGTACTTC	CASSEGAAPNTYEQYF
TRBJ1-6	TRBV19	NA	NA	TGTGCCAGTAGTATACGTGACCGGGATCATCATTCACCCCTCCACTTT	CASSIRDRDHHSPLHF
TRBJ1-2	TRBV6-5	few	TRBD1	TGTGCCAGCAGTTACTCCGGACAGGGGCGGAATGGCTACACCTTC	CASSYSGQGRNGYTF
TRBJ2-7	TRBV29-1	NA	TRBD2	TGCAGCGTTGAAGCCCCACTAGCGGGAGGTTTGGTCAGTTTCGAGCAGTACTTC	CSVEAPLAGGLVSFEQYF
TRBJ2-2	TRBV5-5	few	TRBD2	TGTGCCAGCAGCCCCGGGACTAGCGGGAGGAACACCGGGGAGCTGTTTTTT	CASSPGTSGRNTGELFF
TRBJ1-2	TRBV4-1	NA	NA	TGCGCCAGCAGCCAAGCGGTAGAGAAGAACTATGGCTACACCTTC	CASSQAVEKNYGYTF
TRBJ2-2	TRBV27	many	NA	TGTGCCAGCAGTTTAGGGCAGGGTTACACCGGGGAGCTGTTTTTT	CASSLGQGYTGELFF
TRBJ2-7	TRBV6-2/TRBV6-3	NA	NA	TGTGCCAGCAGTTACTCGAGGGCGGGGTCGCTAATCCCTTCCTACGAGCAGTACTTC	CASSYSRAGSLIPSYEQYF
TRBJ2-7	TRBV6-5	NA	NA	TGTGCCAGCAGTTACTCGTGGCGAGGGGAGCAGTACTTC	CASSYSWRGEQYF
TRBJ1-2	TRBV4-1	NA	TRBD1	TGCGCCAGCACTGTGACAGGGGGTAACTATGGCTACACCTTC	CASTVTGGNYGYTF
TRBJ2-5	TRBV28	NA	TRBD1	TGTGCCAGCAGTCCGGGACAGGAGACCCAGTACTTC	CASSPGQETQYF
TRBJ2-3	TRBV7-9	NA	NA	TGTGCCAGCAGCTTATGGTCGGGGAGCTTAACAGATACGCAGTATTTT	CASSLWSGSLTDTQYF